One sample yielded the 25 T cell receptor beta chains listed below, sequenced in a study of blood T cell repertoires in COVID-19. The data were produced by immunoSEQ multiplex PCR, yet TCRdb's version contains in-frame clones alone and is incomplete. Here the sample spans a few hundred thousand clones, around 87% being singletons. The specimen sequenced was PBMCs or T cells enriched from blood (not recorded which). These receptors were collected from a man in his forties or fifties in a cohort exposed to, infected with or recovered from COVID-19 (not recorded which).

The chain employs TRBV5-8 and TRBJ2-3; D unclear. V lost 0 bases and J lost 0, with 5 bases in between. The CDR3 loop spans 14 amino acids. Germline V CDR1 and CDR2: SGHTS, YDEGEE. CDR3 DNA sequence: TGTGCCAGCAGCTTGGTTTATAGCACAGATACGCAGTATTTT. Amino acids: CASSLVYSTDTQYF. The variable domain in full, with the rest retrieved from reference TRBV5-8 and TRBJ2-3, is EAGVTQSPTHLIKTRGQQATLRCSPISGHTSVYWYQQALGLGLQFLLWYDEGEERNRGNFPPRFSGRQFPNYSSELNVNALELEDSALYLCASSLVYSTDTQYFGPGTRLTVL.

This chain joins TRBV3-1 (or the pseudogene TRBV3-2) and TRBJ2-5, with a tentative D call TRBD2 (6 bases). With 3 bases removed from V and 1 base from J, the gap between germline ends came to 9 bases. The CDR3 consists of 14 residues. Germline lookup yields CDR1 LGHDT and CDR2 YNNKEL (reference sequence). The CDR3 DNA reads TGTGCCAGCAGCCATCTAGCGCGCCAAGAGACCCAGTACTTC. Protein: CASSHLARQETQYF.

The chain joins TRBV5-6 to TRBJ1-2, with TRBD1 as a possible D gene (5 bases). Per the germline V gene, CDR1 is SGHDT and CDR2 is YYEEEE. V lost 0 bases and J lost 5, with 8 bases in between. This CDR3 is built from 13 residues. This CDR3 is CASSLGPGYGYTF. In DNA form, the CDR3 reads TGTGCCAGCAGCTTGGGGCCAGGGTATGGCTACACCTTC.

About this clone: This specimen includes other DNA sequences encoding the same CDR3. V is TRBV28 and J is TRBJ2-7; the match to TRBD1 covers 8 bases. The length of the CDR3 is 14 residues. CDR1 MDHEN and CDR2 SYDVKM come from the germline V gene. J gave up 4 bases and V 5 bases, and 7 bases lay outside the gene matches. Here the CDR3 DNA reads TGTGCCAGCAGTCCCGGGACAGGTGGGTACGAGCAGTACTTC. Translating gives CASSPGTGGYEQYF.

The chain links TRBV7-9 to TRBJ1-2, with 10 bases matching TRBD1. V trimming: 5 bases; J trimming: 4 bases; junction bases outside the gene matches: 7. This CDR3 contains 15 residues. Germline loops: CDR1 SEHNR, CDR2 FQNEAQ (reference sequence). The chain's CDR3 is CASSPPGTGAYGYTF. CDR3 in DNA: TGTGCCAGCAGCCCCCCAGGGACAGGGGCCTATGGCTACACCTTC.

V and J are TRBV3-1 (or the pseudogene TRBV3-2) and TRBJ2-5, with D tentatively TRBD1 (6 bases). This CDR3 spans 16 amino acids. V dropped 1 base and J dropped 5 bases, with 17 bases sitting between them. Germline values: CDR1 LGHDT, CDR2 YNNKEL (reference sequence). CDR3 in amino acids: CASSQGVQGTDETQYF. The CDR3 DNA reads as TGTGCCAGCAGCCAAGGCGTACAGGGTACGGATGAGACCCAGTACTTC.

This clone occurred a few times. The rearrangement uses TRBV5-8 and TRBJ1-2, with 8 bases lining up with TRBD1. CDR1 SGHTS and CDR2 YDEGEE come from the germline V gene. Germline trimming cut 0 bases from V and 4 bases from J; bases unmatched to any gene: 5. The CDR3 consists of 15 residues. The CDR3 nucleotides are TGTGCCAGCAGCTTGGGGACAGGGCTTGGCTATGGCTACACCTTC. Amino acids: CASSLGTGLGYGYTF.

The chain employs TRBV6-2 or TRBV6-3 and TRBJ2-7; TRBD1 matches 8 bases. CDR3 length: 15 residues. Germline CDR1 is MNHEY and CDR2 is SVGEGT. V was pared by 6 bases and J by 3 bases, with 10 bases of the junction left unmatched. Written as DNA, the CDR3 is TGTGCCAGCAGCCTACTCCGGGACAGGATCTACGAGCAGTACTTC. It encodes CASSLLRDRIYEQYF.

The chain employs TRBV10-3 and TRBJ2-2, with TRBD2 identical over 7 bases. With 6 bases clipped from V and 5 bases from J, the junction kept 6 bases outside the gene matches. Germline CDR1 reads ENHRY; CDR2 reads SYGVKD. This CDR3 contains 14 residues. In nucleotides, the CDR3 is TGTGCCATCAGAGAAAGCGGGAAGACCGGGGAGCTGTTTTTT. It yields the protein CAIRESGKTGELFF.

This clone was detected only once. The CDR3 spells CASSQTLDRNPNYGYTF. The CDR3 DNA reads TGTGCCAGCAGCCAGACACTGGACAGAAATCCAAACTATGGCTACACCTTC. This chain joins TRBV7-9 and TRBJ1-2; maybe TRBD1 (6 bases). Germline CDR1 SEHNR, CDR2 FQNEAQ (reference sequence). With 5 bases removed from V and 2 bases from J, the gap between germline ends came to 21 bases. The CDR3 loop spans 17 amino acids.

This chain joins TRBV19 and TRBJ1-2, with D perhaps matching TRBD1 (6 bases). Germline assignment: CDR1 LNHDA and CDR2 SQIVND (reference sequence). V lost 7 bases, J lost 2 bases, and 20 bases lay in between. This CDR3 has 16 amino acids. The CDR3 nucleotides are TGTGCCAGTAACCTCCTGTCTGGACAGAACAACTATGGCTACACCTTC. Translated: CASNLLSGQNNYGYTF.

The V gene is TRBV2, the J gene TRBJ2-3, with 9 bases identical to TRBD1. Germline CDR1 SNHLY, CDR2 FYNNEI. This CDR3 spans 14 amino acids. J was trimmed by 2 bases and V by 7 bases; bases with no gene match: 4. Here the CDR3 DNA reads TGTGCCAGCACCCGGGACAGGGCCACAGATACGCAGTATTTT. Encoded protein: CASTRDRATDTQYF. Based on the CDR3 plus reference TRBV2 and TRBJ2-3, the full variable domain is EPEVTQTPSHQVTQMGQEVILRCVPISNHLYFYWYRQILGQKVEFLVSFYNNEISEKSEIFDDQFSVERPDGSNFTLKIRSTKLEDSAMYFCASTRDRATDTQYFGPGTRLTVL.

The V call is TRBV24-1, the J call TRBJ1-5; 8 positions match TRBD1. Germline loops: CDR1 KGHDR, CDR2 SFDVKD. The CDR3 is 17 residues long. V shed 2 bases, J shed 4 bases, and the junction held 9 bases outside the gene matches. The chain's CDR3 is CATSDSKTGQDNQPQHF. DNA of the CDR3: TGTGCCACCAGTGATTCGAAAACGGGACAGGATAATCAGCCCCAGCATTTT.

The chain links TRBV28 to TRBJ1-1; the D is unclear. V was shortened by 2 bases and J by 7 bases, with 17 bases between the two germline ends. Germline CDR1 MDHEN, CDR2 SYDVKM. The length of the CDR3 is 15 residues. CDR3 residues: CASSLVRTSFGEAFF. As DNA, the CDR3 is TGTGCCAGCAGTTTAGTCCGAACGTCTTTCGGTGAAGCTTTCTTT.

This chain connects TRBV4-1 to TRBJ2-3, with TRBD1 matching over 9 bases. Germline CDR1 is MGHRA and CDR2 is YSYEKL. V trimming: 1 base; J trimming: 4 bases; junction bases outside the gene matches: 9. The CDR3 is made up of 17 amino acids. This CDR3 is CASSQVGTGSGSDTQYF. As DNA, the CDR3 is TGCGCCAGCAGCCAAGTTGGGACAGGGAGTGGTTCAGATACGCAGTATTTT.

The rearrangement uses TRBV23-1 and TRBJ2-7, with 9 bases identical to TRBD1. TRBV23-1 is placed among ORFs of uncertain function. V lost 3 bases and J lost 4; bases outside the gene matches: 10. The CDR3 consists of 16 residues. The DNA of the CDR3 is TGCGCCAGCAGTCAGGCCTGGGACAGGGTGGTTTACGAGCAGTACTTC. It specifies CASSQAWDRVVYEQYF.

This clone is a singleton in its sample. The rearrangement uses TRBV28 and TRBJ1-3, with D tentatively TRBD1 (5 bases). Between the trimmed V and J ends, which lost 6 bases and 0 bases, there was a span of 24 bases. The CDR3 length is 19 residues. Germline CDR1 is MDHEN and CDR2 is SYDVKM. The CDR3 nucleotides read TGTGCCAGCAGCCTTAGTCCCCAACTTATAGACAGCTCTGGAAACACCATATATTTT. Encoded protein: CASSLSPQLIDSSGNTIYF.

This chain links TRBV5-8 with TRBJ2-1; TRBD1 matches 9 bases. V was pared by 4 bases and J by 16 bases, with 12 bases of the junction left unmatched. Germline-derived CDR1 and CDR2 are SGHTS and YDEGEE. This CDR3 has 13 residues. CDR3 DNA: TGTGCCAGCAGCAGAACGGGACAGGGAAAGAACTTCTTC. Protein sequence: CASSRTGQGKNFF. Supplemented by reference TRBV5-8 and TRBJ2-1, the full variable domain reads EAGVTQSPTHLIKTRGQQATLRCSPISGHTSVYWYQQALGLGLQFLLWYDEGEERNRGNFPPRFSGRQFPNYSSELNVNALELEDSALYLCASSRTGQGKNFFGPGTRLTVL.

The genes are TRBV7-6 and TRBJ1-1; 8 bases match TRBD1. Germline V gene lookup returns CDR1 SGHVS and CDR2 FNYEAQ. This CDR3 is 15 amino acids long. V dropped 5 bases and J dropped 0; count of bases not matched to a gene: 5. CDR3 nucleotides: TGTGCCAGCAGCGCTAGGGACAGGCTGAACACTGAAGCTTTCTTT. It is translated as CASSARDRLNTEAFF.

This chain links TRBV2 with TRBJ1-6; no firm D call. Trimming stripped 7 bases from V and 5 bases from J, with 15 bases between. Germline CDR1 is SNHLY and CDR2 is FYNNEI. This CDR3 spans 15 amino acids. The CDR3 spells CASKSYSSNNSPLHF. The CDR3 DNA reads as TGTGCCAGCAAGAGTTACAGTTCGAATAATTCACCCCTCCACTTT.

CDR3 DNA sequence: TGTGCCAGCTCATTAGCGGGAGGCCCCCAAGAGACCCAGTACTTC. Protein sequence: CASSLAGGPQETQYF. The J gene is TRBJ2-5, the V gene TRBV18, with 10 bases lining up with TRBD2. Germline values: CDR1 KGHSH, CDR2 LQKENI. J was trimmed by 1 base and V by 5 bases; bases with no gene match: 4. The CDR3 runs 15 residues.

This clone was seen a single time. The rearrangement links TRBV5-6 to TRBJ2-7; TRBD1 matches 7 bases. The CDR3 covers 15 residues. J was trimmed by 3 bases and V by 4 bases; bases with no gene match: 10. Germline V CDR1 and CDR2: SGHDT, YYEEEE. CDR3 loop: CASSQNRQGGYEQYF. DNA of the CDR3: TGTGCCAGCAGCCAAAACCGACAGGGTGGCTACGAGCAGTACTTC.

This chain uses TRBV5-1 with TRBJ2-5; 12 positions agree with TRBD2. This CDR3 contains 16 residues. Germline V gene lookup returns CDR1 SGHRS and CDR2 YFSETQ. The junction had 8 bases not matched to a gene; V was cut back by 4 bases and J by 4 bases. The CDR3 spells CASSGGLAGIAETQYF. Written as DNA, the CDR3 is TGCGCCAGCAGCGGAGGACTAGCGGGAATCGCAGAGACCCAGTACTTC. Using reference TRBV5-1 and TRBJ2-5 for the parts outside the CDR3, the full variable domain is KAGVTQTPRYLIKTRGQQVTLSCSPISGHRSVSWYQQTPGQGLQFLFEYFSETQRNKGNFPGRFSGRQFSNSRSEMNVSTLELGDSALYLCASSGGLAGIAETQYFGPGTRLLVL.

The V gene is TRBV5-6, the J gene TRBJ2-6, with TRBD2 as a possible D gene (6 bases). The V end lost 2 bases, the J end lost 2 bases, and 8 bases lay between the germline ends. Germline values: CDR1 SGHDT, CDR2 YYEEEE. This CDR3 has 15 residues. DNA for the CDR3: TGTGCCAGCAGCTTTAGGGAGGCTGGGGCCAACGTCCTGACTTTC. This translates into CASSFREAGANVLTF. Combining the CDR3 with reference TRBV5-6 and TRBJ2-6 gives the whole variable domain DAGVTQSPTHLIKTRGQQVTLRCSPKSGHDTVSWYQQALGQGPQFIFQYYEEEERQRGNFPDRFSGHQFPNYSSELNVNALLLGDSALYLCASSFREAGANVLTFGAGSRLTVL.

The chain joins TRBV19 to TRBJ1-5, with 9 bases matching TRBD1. This CDR3 has 16 amino acids. Trimming removed 4 bases from V and 2 bases from J; junction bases left unmatched: 6. Looked up from germline, CDR1 is LNHDA and CDR2 is SQIVND (reference sequence). The CDR3 region is CASSTTGGWGNQPQHF. For the CDR3, the DNA is TGTGCCAGTAGTACCACAGGGGGCTGGGGCAATCAGCCCCAGCATTTT.